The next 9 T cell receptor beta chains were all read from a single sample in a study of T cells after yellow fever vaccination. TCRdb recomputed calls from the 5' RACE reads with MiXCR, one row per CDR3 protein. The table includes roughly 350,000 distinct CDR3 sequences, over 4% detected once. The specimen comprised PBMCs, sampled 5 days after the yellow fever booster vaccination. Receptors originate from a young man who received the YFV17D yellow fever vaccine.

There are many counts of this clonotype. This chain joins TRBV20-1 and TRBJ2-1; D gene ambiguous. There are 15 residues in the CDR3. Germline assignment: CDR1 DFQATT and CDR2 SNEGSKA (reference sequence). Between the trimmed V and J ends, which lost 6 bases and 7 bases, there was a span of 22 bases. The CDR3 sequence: CSADQLGKVLNEQFF. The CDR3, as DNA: TGCAGTGCCGATCAGCTCGGTAAGGTTTTGAATGAGCAGTTCTTC.

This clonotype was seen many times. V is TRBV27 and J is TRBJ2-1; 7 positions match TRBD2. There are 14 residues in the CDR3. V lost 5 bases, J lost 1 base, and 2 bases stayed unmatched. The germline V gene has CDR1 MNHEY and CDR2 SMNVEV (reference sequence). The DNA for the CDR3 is TGTGCCAGCAGTGTGGGGGGGTCCTACAATGAGCAGTTCTTC. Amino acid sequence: CASSVGGSYNEQFF.

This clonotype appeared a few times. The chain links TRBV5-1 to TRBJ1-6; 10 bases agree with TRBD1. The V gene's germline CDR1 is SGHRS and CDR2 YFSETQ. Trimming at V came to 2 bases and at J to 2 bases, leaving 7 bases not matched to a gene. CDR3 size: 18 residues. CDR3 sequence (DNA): TGCGCCAGCAGCTTCCGGGACAGGGGTTTCGCCTATAATTCACCCCTCCACTTT. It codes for CASSFRDRGFAYNSPLHF. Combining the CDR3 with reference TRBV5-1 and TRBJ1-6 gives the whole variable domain KAGVTQTPRYLIKTRGQQVTLSCSPISGHRSVSWYQQTPGQGLQFLFEYFSETQRNKGNFPGRFSGRQFSNSRSEMNVSTLELGDSALYLCASSFRDRGFAYNSPLHFGNGTRLTVT.

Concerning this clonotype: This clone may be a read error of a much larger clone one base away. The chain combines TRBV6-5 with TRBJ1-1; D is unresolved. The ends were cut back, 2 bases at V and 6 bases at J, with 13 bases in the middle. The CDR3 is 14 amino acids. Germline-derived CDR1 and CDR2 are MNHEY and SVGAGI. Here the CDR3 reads CASSYRRPGAEAFF. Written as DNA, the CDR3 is TGTGCCAGCAGTTACCGTCGGCCAGGTGCTGAAGCTTTCTTT.

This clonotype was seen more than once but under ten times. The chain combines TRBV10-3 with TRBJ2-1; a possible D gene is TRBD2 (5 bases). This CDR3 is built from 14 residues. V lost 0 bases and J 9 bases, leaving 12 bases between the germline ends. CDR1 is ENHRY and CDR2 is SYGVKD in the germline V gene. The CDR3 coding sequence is TGTGCCATCAGTGAGTCGCTCCCGGAGGTTGAGCAGTTCTTC. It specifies CAISESLPEVEQFF.

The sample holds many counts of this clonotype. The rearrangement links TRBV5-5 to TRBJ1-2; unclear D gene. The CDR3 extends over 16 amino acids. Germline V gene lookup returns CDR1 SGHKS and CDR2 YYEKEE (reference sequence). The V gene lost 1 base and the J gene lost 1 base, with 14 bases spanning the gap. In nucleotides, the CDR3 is TGTGCCAGCAGCTTGTCCGAGCCGCTGGGTAACTATGGCTACACCTTC. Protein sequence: CASSLSEPLGNYGYTF.

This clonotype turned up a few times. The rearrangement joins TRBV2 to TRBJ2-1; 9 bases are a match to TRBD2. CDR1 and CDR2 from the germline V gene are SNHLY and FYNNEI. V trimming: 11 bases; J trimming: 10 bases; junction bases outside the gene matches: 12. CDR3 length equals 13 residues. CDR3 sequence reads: CAGGAGGYREQFF. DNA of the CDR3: TGTGCCGGCGGAGCGGGGGGTTACAGGGAGCAGTTCTTC.

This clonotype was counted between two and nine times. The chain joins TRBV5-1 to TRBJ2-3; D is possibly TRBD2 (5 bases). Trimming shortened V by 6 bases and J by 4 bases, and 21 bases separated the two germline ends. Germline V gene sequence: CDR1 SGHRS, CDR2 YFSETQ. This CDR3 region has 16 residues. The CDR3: CASKYIPGPEADTQYF. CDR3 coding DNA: TGCGCCAGCAAGTATATCCCGGGCCCGGAGGCAGATACGCAGTATTTT.

CDR3 nucleotide sequence: TGTGCCAGCAGTTTGACAGGGTGGAATTCACCCCTCCACTTT. It yields the protein CASSLTGWNSPLHF. The chain uses TRBV12-3 or TRBV12-4 and TRBJ1-6; TRBD1 matches at 7 bases. V gave up 3 bases and J gave up 7 bases; unmatched junction bases: 3. This CDR3 comprises 14 residues.